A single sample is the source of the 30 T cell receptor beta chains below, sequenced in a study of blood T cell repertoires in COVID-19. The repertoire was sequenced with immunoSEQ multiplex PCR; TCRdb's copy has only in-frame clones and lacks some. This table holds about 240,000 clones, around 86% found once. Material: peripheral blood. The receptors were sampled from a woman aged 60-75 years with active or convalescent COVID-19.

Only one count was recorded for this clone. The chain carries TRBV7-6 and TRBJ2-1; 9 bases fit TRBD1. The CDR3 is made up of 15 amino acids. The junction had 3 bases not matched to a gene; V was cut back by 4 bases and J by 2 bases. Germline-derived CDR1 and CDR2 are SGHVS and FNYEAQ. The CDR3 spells CASSSGTGPYNEQFF. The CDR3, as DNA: TGTGCCAGCAGCTCCGGGACAGGGCCCTACAATGAGCAGTTCTTC.

The CDR3 is CASSLGLGTDTQYF. The CDR3 DNA reads TGTGCCAGCAGCTTAGGGTTAGGCACAGATACGCAGTATTTT. This chain uses TRBV7-9 with TRBJ2-3; D gene uncertain. Germline V gene data show CDR1 as SEHNR and CDR2 as FQNEAQ (reference sequence). V was cut by 1 base and J by 1 base, with 6 bases left in between. The CDR3 contains 14 residues.

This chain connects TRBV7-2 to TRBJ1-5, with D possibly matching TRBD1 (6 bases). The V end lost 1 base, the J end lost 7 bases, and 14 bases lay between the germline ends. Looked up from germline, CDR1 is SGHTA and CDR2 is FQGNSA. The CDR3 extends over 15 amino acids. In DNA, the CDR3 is TGTGCCAGCAGCTTAGGAGGGGGGGGCCGGCAGCCCCAGCATTTT. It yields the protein CASSLGGGGRQPQHF.

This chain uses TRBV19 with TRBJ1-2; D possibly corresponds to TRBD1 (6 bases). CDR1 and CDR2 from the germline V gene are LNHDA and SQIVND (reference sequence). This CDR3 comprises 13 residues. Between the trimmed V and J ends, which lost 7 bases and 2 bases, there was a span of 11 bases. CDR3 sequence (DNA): TGTGCCAGTACGCGGGGGGCGAACTATGGCTACACCTTC. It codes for CASTRGANYGYTF.

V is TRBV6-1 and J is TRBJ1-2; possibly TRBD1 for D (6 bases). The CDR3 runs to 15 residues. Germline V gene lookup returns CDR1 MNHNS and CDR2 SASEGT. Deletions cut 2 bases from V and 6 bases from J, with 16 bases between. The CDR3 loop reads CASSEWRGGEDGYTF. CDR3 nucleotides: TGTGCCAGCAGTGAATGGAGGGGGGGGGAGGATGGCTACACCTTC.

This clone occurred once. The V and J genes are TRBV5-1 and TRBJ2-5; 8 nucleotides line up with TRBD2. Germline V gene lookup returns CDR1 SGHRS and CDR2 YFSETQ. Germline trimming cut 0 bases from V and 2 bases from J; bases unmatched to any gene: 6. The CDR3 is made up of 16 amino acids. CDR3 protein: CASSLGGSGAQETQYF. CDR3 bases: TGCGCCAGCAGCTTGGGGGGTAGCGGGGCACAAGAGACCCAGTACTTC.

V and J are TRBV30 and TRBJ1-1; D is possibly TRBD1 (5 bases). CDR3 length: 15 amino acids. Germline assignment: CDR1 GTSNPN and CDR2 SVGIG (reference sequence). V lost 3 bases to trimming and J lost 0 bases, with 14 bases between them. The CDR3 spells CAWRGQGRMNTEAFF. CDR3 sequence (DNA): TGTGCCTGGAGGGGTCAGGGAAGAATGAACACTGAAGCTTTCTTT.

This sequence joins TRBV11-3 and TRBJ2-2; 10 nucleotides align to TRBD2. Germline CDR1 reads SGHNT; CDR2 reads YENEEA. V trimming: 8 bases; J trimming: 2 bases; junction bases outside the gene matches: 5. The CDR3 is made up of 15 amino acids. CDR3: CASRSGGVNTGELFF. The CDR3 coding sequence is TGTGCCAGCCGAAGCGGGGGGGTTAACACCGGGGAGCTGTTTTTT.

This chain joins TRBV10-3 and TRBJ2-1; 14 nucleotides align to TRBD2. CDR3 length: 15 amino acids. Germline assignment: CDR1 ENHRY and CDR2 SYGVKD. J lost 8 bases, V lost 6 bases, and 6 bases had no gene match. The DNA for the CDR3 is TGTGCCATCAGCCCGACTAGCGGGGGGGCCTATGAGCAGTTCTTC. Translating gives CAISPTSGGAYEQFF.

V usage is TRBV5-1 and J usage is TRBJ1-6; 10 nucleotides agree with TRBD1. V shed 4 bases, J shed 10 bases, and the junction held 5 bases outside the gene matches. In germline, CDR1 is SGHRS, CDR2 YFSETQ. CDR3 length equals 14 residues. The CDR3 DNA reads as TGCGCCAGCAGCCAGGGACAGGGGCGATCACCCCTCCACTTT. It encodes CASSQGQGRSPLHF.

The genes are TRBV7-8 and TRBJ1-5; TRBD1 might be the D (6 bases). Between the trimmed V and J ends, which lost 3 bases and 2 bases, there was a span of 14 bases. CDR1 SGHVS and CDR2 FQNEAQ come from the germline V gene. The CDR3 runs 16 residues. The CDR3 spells CASSLGGGRGNQPQHF. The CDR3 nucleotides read TGTGCCAGCAGCTTGGGGGGGGGCCGGGGCAATCAGCCCCAGCATTTT.

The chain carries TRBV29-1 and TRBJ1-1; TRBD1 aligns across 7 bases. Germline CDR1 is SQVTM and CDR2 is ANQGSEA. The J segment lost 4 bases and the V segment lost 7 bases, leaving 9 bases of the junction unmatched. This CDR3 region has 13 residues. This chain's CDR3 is CSGETGVGTEAFF. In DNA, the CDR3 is TGCAGCGGGGAAACAGGGGTAGGCACTGAAGCTTTCTTT.

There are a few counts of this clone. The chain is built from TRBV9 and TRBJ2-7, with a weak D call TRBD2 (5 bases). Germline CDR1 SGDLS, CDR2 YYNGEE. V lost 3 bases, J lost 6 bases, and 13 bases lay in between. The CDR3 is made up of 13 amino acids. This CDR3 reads CASSGLPRGEQYF. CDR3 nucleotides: TGTGCCAGCAGCGGATTACCCCGGGGCGAGCAGTACTTC.

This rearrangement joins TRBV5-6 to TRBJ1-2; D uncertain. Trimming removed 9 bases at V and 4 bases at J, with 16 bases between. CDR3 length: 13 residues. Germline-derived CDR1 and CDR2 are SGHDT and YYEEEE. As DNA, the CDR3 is TGTGCCACCACCACGCGGGAGTCCTATGGCTACACCTTC. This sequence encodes CATTTRESYGYTF.

This CDR3 is CASSLAGLNYEQYF. The CDR3 nucleotides are TGTGCCAGCAGCTTAGCCGGACTCAACTACGAGCAGTACTTC. The J gene is TRBJ2-7, the V gene TRBV13, with D possibly TRBD2 on 5 matching bases. Trimming stripped 1 base from V and 3 bases from J, with 10 bases between. Germline V lookup: CDR1 PRHDT, CDR2 FYEKMQ (reference sequence). CDR3 length: 14 amino acids. Full variable domain (remainder filled in from reference TRBV13 and TRBJ2-7): AAGVIQSPRHLIKEKRETATLKCYPIPRHDTVYWYQQGPGQDPQFLISFYEKMQSDKGSIPDRFSAQQFSDYHSELNMSSLELGDSALYFCASSLAGLNYEQYFGPGTRLTVT.

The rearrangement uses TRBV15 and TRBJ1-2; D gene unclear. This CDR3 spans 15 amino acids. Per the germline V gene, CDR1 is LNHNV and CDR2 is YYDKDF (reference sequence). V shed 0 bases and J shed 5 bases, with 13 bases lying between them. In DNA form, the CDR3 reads TGTGCCACCAGCAGAGAACGGGCCTCGGGGTATGGCTACACCTTC. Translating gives CATSRERASGYGYTF.

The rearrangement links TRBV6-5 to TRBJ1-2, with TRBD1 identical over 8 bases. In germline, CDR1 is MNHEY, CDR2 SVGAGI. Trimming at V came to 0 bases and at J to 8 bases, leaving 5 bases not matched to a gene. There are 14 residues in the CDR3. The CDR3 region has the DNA TGTGCCAGCAGTTACTCGAAACAGGGGGTCGGCTACACCTTC. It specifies CASSYSKQGVGYTF.

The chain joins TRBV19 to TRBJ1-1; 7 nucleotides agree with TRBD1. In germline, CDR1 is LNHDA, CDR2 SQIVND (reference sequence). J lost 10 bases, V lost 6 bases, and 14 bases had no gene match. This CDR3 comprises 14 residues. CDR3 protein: CASRGRDSEYGAFF. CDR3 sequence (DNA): TGTGCCAGTAGGGGCCGGGACAGCGAGTATGGAGCTTTCTTT.

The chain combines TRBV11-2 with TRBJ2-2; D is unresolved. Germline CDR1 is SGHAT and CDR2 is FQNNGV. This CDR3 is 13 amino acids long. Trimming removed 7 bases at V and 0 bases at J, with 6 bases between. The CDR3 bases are TGTGCCAGCACCCTAACGAACACCGGGGAGCTGTTTTTT. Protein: CASTLTNTGELFF.

The CDR3 DNA reads TGTGCCAGCAGCATCCAGGGGTATTATACGCAGTATTTT. Translation gives CASSIQGYYTQYF. V gene TRBV12-3 or TRBV12-4 combines with J gene TRBJ2-3; a possible D gene is TRBD1 (6 bases). This CDR3 comprises 13 residues. With 6 bases removed from V and 7 bases from J, the gap between germline ends came to 14 bases.

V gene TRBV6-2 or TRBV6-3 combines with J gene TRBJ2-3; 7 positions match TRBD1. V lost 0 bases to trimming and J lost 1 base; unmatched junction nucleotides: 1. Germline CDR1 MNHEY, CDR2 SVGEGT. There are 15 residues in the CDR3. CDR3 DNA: TGTGCCAGCAGTTACTCAGGACAGGGCACAGATACGCAGTATTTT. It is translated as CASSYSGQGTDTQYF.

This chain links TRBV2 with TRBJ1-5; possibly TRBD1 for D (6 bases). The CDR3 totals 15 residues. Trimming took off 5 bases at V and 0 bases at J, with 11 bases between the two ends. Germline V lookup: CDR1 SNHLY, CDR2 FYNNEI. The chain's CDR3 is CASSTGQFSNQPQHF. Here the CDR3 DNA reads TGTGCCAGCAGTACCGGACAGTTTAGCAATCAGCCCCAGCATTTT.

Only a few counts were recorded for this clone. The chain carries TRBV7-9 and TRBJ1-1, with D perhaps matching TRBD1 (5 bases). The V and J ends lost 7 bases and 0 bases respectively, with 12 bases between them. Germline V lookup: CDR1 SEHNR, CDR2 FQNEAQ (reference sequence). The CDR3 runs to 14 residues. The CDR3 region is CASNRQTMNTEAFF. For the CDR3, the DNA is TGTGCCAGCAACCGACAGACAATGAACACTGAAGCTTTCTTT.

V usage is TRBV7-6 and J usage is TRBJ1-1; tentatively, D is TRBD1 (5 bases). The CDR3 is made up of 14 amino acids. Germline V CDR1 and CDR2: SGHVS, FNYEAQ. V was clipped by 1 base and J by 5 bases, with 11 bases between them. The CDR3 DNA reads TGTGCCAGCAGCTTAGGGGGGGGACGGACTGAAGCTTTCTTT. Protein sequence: CASSLGGGRTEAFF.

Here the CDR3 reads CASSLDRAKSEAFF. The CDR3 DNA sequence: TGCGCCAGCAGCTTAGACAGGGCAAAGTCTGAAGCTTTCTTT. J is TRBJ1-1 and V is TRBV5-1; TRBD1 agrees at 7 bases. The V gene end was trimmed by 2 bases and the J gene end by 6 bases; junction bases not matched to a gene: 7. CDR1 is SGHRS, CDR2 YFSETQ, per germline. CDR3 length: 14 residues.

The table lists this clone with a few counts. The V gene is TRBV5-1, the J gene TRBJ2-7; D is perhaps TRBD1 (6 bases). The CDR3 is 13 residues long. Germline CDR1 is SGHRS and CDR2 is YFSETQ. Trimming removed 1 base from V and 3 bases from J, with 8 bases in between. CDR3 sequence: CASSLTGNYEQYF. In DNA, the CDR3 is TGCGCCAGCAGCTTGACAGGGAACTACGAGCAGTACTTC.

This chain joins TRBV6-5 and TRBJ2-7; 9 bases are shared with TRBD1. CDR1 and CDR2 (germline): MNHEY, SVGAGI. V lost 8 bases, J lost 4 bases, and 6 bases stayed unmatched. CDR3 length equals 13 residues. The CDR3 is CASRRDRAYEQYF. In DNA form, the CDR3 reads TGTGCCAGCCGCAGGGACAGGGCTTACGAGCAGTACTTC.

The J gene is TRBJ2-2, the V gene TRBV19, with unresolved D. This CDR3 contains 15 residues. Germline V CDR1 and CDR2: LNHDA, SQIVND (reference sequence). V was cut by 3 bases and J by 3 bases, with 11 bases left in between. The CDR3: CASSIRSRDTGELFF. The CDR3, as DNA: TGTGCCAGTAGTATTAGGTCCCGGGACACCGGGGAGCTGTTTTTT.

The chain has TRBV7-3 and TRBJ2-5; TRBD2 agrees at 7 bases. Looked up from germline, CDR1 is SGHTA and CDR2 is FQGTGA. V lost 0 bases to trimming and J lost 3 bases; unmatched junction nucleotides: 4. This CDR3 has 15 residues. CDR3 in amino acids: CASSLTGLAEETQYF. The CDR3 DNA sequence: TGTGCCAGCAGCTTAACGGGCCTAGCGGAAGAGACCCAGTACTTC.

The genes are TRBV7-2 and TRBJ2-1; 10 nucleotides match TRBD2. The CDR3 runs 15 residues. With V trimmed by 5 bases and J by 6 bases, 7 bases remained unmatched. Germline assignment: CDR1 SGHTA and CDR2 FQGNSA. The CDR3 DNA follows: TGTGCCAGCAGCCCTCAGCGGGGGGGGGTCAATGAGCAGTTCTTC. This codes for CASSPQRGGVNEQFF.